This T cell receptor beta chain was sequenced in a study of blood T cells in healthy people across ages. It was with a sample-barcoded 5' primer and a J-beta primer mix that a second PCR of roughly 7 to 12 cycles was run. The template-switch adaptor was a 5' adaptor with 12 random nucleotides. It tagged each cDNA molecule. TCRdb called the 5' RACE reads again in MiXCR, with one record for every CDR3 protein. The sample lists around 710,000 distinct CDR3 sequences, approximately 39% occurring once. Notes on this clonotype: The antigen remains unidentified.

General observations from the study: PBMCs were not sorted, which prevented a conclusive comparison of naive versus antigen-experienced cells. Higher diversity and more naive CD4+ cells were features of long-lived donors, compared to aged donors.

The V gene end was trimmed by 8 bases and the J gene end by 5 bases; junction bases not matched to a gene: 8. This CDR3 is 14 amino acids long. Germline lookup yields CDR1 DFQATT and CDR2 SNEGSKA (reference sequence). The chain has TRBV20-1 and TRBJ2-3; 12 bases align to TRBD2. This receptor was obtained from an older woman in good health. Sequenced sample: blood. In DNA, the CDR3 is TGCAGTACCAGGACTAGCGGGGATATAGATACGCAGTATTTT. This translates into CSTRTSGDIDTQYF.